Each of the 25 T cell receptor beta chains below was sequenced from the same sample in a study of metastatic and nonmetastatic thyroid tumors. TCRdb redid the clone calls on the PCR reads using MiXCR. This table holds just over 70,000 clones, around 18% found once. Until they underwent thyroid surgery, no patient had received any treatment. Input material: blood. Receptors were obtained from a female donor with papillary thyroid cancer or a benign thyroid nodule (not recorded which). Some clones in this sample may be carry-over from other donors' samples.

About this clone itself: An end of the junction does not agree with germline; a read error may underlie this. The chain couples TRBV6-1 to TRBJ2-2; 9 bases align to TRBD1. Germline V CDR1 and CDR2: MNHNS, SASEGT. This CDR3 comprises 14 residues. The CDR3 DNA follows: TGTGCCAGCAGTCGACAGGGGGGGACCGTGGAGCCGTTTTTT. This translates into CASSRQGGTVEPFF.

This clone has a count of ten or more. This chain connects TRBV30 to TRBJ2-1, with D unresolved. This CDR3 contains 14 residues. V gave up 2 bases and J gave up 7 bases, with 15 bases separating them. The germline V gene has CDR1 GTSNPN and CDR2 SVGIG (reference sequence). The CDR3 spells CAWSSAPSRNEQFF. As DNA, the CDR3 is TGTGCCTGGAGTTCGGCCCCGTCGCGGAATGAGCAGTTCTTC.

There are a few counts of this clone. This may be a read error, as it is one base from a much larger clone. The V call is TRBV19, the J call TRBJ2-1, with D unclear. This CDR3 spans 13 amino acids. The germline gives CDR1 LNHDA, CDR2 SQIVND (reference sequence). V gave up 1 base and J gave up 6 bases, with 7 bases separating them. CDR3 nucleotide sequence: TGTGCCAGTAGTATAGGATTCCTCAATGAGCAGTTCTTC. Amino acid sequence: CASSIGFLNEQFF.

This clone came up many times. The DNA of the CDR3 is TGTGCCAGCAGACAACAAGGGTCAAACACTGAAGCTTTCTTT. This encodes CASRQQGSNTEAFF. The V and J genes are TRBV7-9 and TRBJ1-1; D unresolved. The V gene's germline CDR1 is SEHNR and CDR2 FQNEAQ (reference sequence). The CDR3 has 14 residues. Trimming took 6 bases from V and 2 from J, leaving 13 bases between them.

This clone has at least ten counts. In DNA, the CDR3 is TGTGCCAGCAGCCAAGCCCTTGGGGGGACGCAGTATTTT. This codes for CASSQALGGTQYF. The rearrangement uses TRBV14 and TRBJ2-3, with D maybe TRBD2 (6 bases). The germline CDR1 and CDR2 sequences are SGHDN and FVKESK. V lost 1 base and J lost 9, with 11 bases in between. The CDR3 covers 13 residues. Supplemented by reference TRBV14 and TRBJ2-3, the full variable domain reads EAGVTQFPSHSVIEKGQTVTLRCDPISGHDNLYWYRRVMGKEIKFLLHFVKESKQDESGMPNNRFLAERTGGTYSTLKVQPAELEDSGVYFCASSQALGGTQYFGPGTRLTVL.

This clone occurred a few times. Possible read error: a much larger clone is one base away. This rearrangement joins TRBV15 to TRBJ1-5, with D uncertain. The CDR3 runs 14 residues. Trimming pared 1 base from V and 5 bases from J, leaving 9 bases between. From germline, CDR1 is LNHNV and CDR2 YYDKDF (reference sequence). The CDR3 protein is CATSRGRCYQPQHF. CDR3 nucleotide sequence: TGTGCCACCAGCAGAGGTCGGTGTTATCAGCCCCAGCATTTT. The full variable domain, its missing parts supplied by reference TRBV15 and TRBJ1-5, is DAMVIQNPRYQVTQFGKPVTLSCSQTLNHNVMYWYQQKSSQAPKLLFHYYDKDFNNEADTPDNFQSRRPNTSFCFLDIRSPGLGDTAMYLCATSRGRCYQPQHFGDGTRLSIL.

The table lists this clone with a few counts. This rearrangement joins TRBV28 to TRBJ1-6, with 7 bases aligning to TRBD1. The trim removed 3 bases at V and 5 bases at J, leaving 7 bases unmatched. Germline-derived CDR1 and CDR2 are MDHEN and SYDVKM. The CDR3 is 16 amino acids. The CDR3 DNA sequence: TGTGCCAGCAGTTTGACAGGGCCAGTTGATAATTCACCCCTCCACTTT. Protein: CASSLTGPVDNSPLHF.

This clone was seen repeatedly, ten times or more. The chain employs TRBV30 and TRBJ1-2; 8 bases are a match to TRBD1. Per germline, CDR1 GTSNPN and CDR2 SVGIG (reference sequence). This CDR3 spans 14 amino acids. With V trimmed by 2 bases and J by 3 bases, 5 bases remained unmatched. In DNA, the CDR3 is TGTGCCTGGAGTACGACAGGGGCGCACTATGGCTACACCTTC. Translating gives CAWSTTGAHYGYTF.

This sequence joins TRBV12-5 and TRBJ2-5; 8 nucleotides line up with TRBD2. The junction had 8 bases not matched to a gene; V was cut back by 4 bases and J by 4 bases. The CDR3 is made up of 15 amino acids. Germline-derived CDR1 and CDR2 are LGHNT and FRNRAP. CDR3: CASGSGGDRGETQYF. The CDR3 DNA follows: TGTGCTAGTGGTTCGGGAGGGGATCGGGGAGAGACCCAGTACTTC.

This clone was detected ten times or more. V gene TRBV6-1 combines with J gene TRBJ2-7, with D possibly matching TRBD2 (5 bases). Per germline, CDR1 MNHNS and CDR2 SASEGT. V was shortened by 2 bases and J by 6 bases, with 17 bases between the two germline ends. CDR3 size: 15 residues. CDR3 DNA sequence: TGTGCCAGCAGTGAACGGGATCCTAGAGGCCCCGAGCAGTACTTC. Translation: CASSERDPRGPEQYF.

This clone has a count of ten or more. The chain employs TRBV6-5 and TRBJ1-1; D is perhaps TRBD1 (5 bases). This CDR3 has 14 residues. Germline V gives CDR1 MNHEY, CDR2 SVGAGI. V was clipped by 1 base and J by 3 bases, with 9 bases between them. This chain's CDR3 is CASSYFLGDTEAFF. CDR3 bases: TGTGCCAGCAGTTACTTTTTAGGGGACACTGAAGCTTTCTTT.

This clone has only a few counts. This chain links TRBV2 with TRBJ1-6; D gene unclear. Germline loops: CDR1 SNHLY, CDR2 FYNNEI. This CDR3 region has 13 residues. V dropped 6 bases and J dropped 9 bases, with 12 bases sitting between them. CDR3 residues: CASRTMGSSPLHF. CDR3 bases: TGTGCCAGCAGGACGATGGGCTCTTCACCCCTCCACTTT.

This clone was observed a handful of times. This chain joins TRBV6-4 and TRBJ2-1; 10 bases map to TRBD1. Germline assignment: CDR1 MRHNA and CDR2 SNTAGT. This CDR3 contains 13 residues. V dropped 6 bases and J dropped 6; count of bases not matched to a gene: 2. The CDR3 region is CASRGTGVNEQFF. CDR3 DNA sequence: TGTGCCAGCAGAGGGACAGGGGTCAATGAGCAGTTCTTC.

This clone has a count of ten or more. V usage is TRBV3-1 and J usage is TRBJ2-5; 7 nucleotides align to TRBD1. Germline loops: CDR1 LGHDT, CDR2 YNNKEL (reference sequence). This CDR3 is built from 12 residues. Losses at the gene ends were 9 bases for V and 3 bases for J; bases not matched to a gene: 4. The CDR3 loop is CARRGPEETQYF. The CDR3 DNA sequence: TGTGCCAGAAGGGGGCCAGAAGAGACCCAGTACTTC.

Concerning this clone: A read error is possible here, since a much larger clone lies one base away. The sample carries other DNA sequences with the same CDR3. The chain uses TRBV20-1 and TRBJ2-7, with 7 positions matching TRBD2. V shed 3 bases and J 5 bases; nucleotides not matched to a gene: 13. Germline loops: CDR1 DFQATT, CDR2 SNEGSKA (reference sequence). This CDR3 spans 15 amino acids. The CDR3 loop reads CSARDRGEAPNEQYF. Written as DNA, the CDR3 is TGCAGTGCTAGGGATCGGGGGGAGGCCCCCAACGAGCAGTACTTC.

This clone was counted only a few times. This sequence joins TRBV6-4 and TRBJ2-7; 11 nucleotides line up with TRBD2. CDR1 is MRHNA and CDR2 is SNTAGT in the germline V gene. V lost 6 bases and J lost 4; bases outside the gene matches: 8. The CDR3 extends over 15 amino acids. CDR3 DNA: TGTGCCAGCAGGCCCACTAGCGGGAGTGGGTACGAGCAGTACTTC. Residues: CASRPTSGSGYEQYF.

This clone was observed at least ten times. The V and J genes are TRBV28 and TRBJ2-1; 10 nucleotides line up with TRBD1. CDR1 and CDR2 (germline): MDHEN, SYDVKM. This CDR3 region has 16 residues. J lost 6 bases, V lost 1 base, and 6 bases had no gene match. The CDR3 nucleotides read TGTGCCAGCAGTTTATATAGGACAGGGGGGGGCAATGAGCAGTTCTTC. Translating it yields CASSLYRTGGGNEQFF.

This clone came up many times. The rearrangement links TRBV4-2 to TRBJ2-7; D may be TRBD1 or TRBD2 (5 bases each). V lost 0 bases to trimming and J lost 0 bases, with 15 bases between them. There are 17 residues in the CDR3. CDR1 LGHNA and CDR2 YNFKEQ come from the germline V gene. CDR3 DNA sequence: TGTGCCAGCAGCCAAGATCAGGGATTTGGGGGCTCCTACGAGCAGTACTTC. Protein: CASSQDQGFGGSYEQYF.

This clone was seen many times. The CDR3 loop is CASSPQPDHQETQYF. The DNA of the CDR3 is TGTGCCAGCTCACCACAACCGGACCACCAAGAGACCCAGTACTTC. The rearrangement joins TRBV18 to TRBJ2-5; no definite D call. The CDR3 is 15 residues long. Trimming cost V 1 base and J 0 bases, with 9 bases left between them. Germline values: CDR1 KGHSH, CDR2 LQKENI. The variable domain in full, with the rest retrieved from reference TRBV18 and TRBJ2-5, is NAGVMQNPRHLVRRRGQEARLRCSPMKGHSHVYWYRQLPEEGLKFMVYLQKENIIDESGMPKERFSAEFPKEGPSILRIQQVVRGDSAAYFCASSPQPDHQETQYFGPGTRLLVL.

Many counts were recorded for this clone. The rearrangement links TRBV5-1 to TRBJ2-1; maybe TRBD2 (6 bases). V shed 4 bases and J shed 0 bases, with 14 bases lying between them. The germline gives CDR1 SGHRS, CDR2 YFSETQ. The CDR3 runs 16 residues. CDR3 DNA sequence: TGCGCCAGCAGCCGCTTGGGAGGTTCCTCCTACAATGAGCAGTTCTTC. The encoded protein is CASSRLGGSSYNEQFF.

This clone has ten or more counts. The V gene is TRBV6-1, the J gene TRBJ2-7; TRBD2 is a possible D gene (6 bases). The CDR3 runs to 16 residues. Per germline, CDR1 MNHNS and CDR2 SASEGT. The V end lost 6 bases, the J end lost 0 bases, and 18 bases lay between the germline ends. The DNA of the CDR3 is TGTGCCAGCAGGGAACCCGGAGGGCCGAGCTCCTACGAGCAGTACTTC. It is translated as CASREPGGPSSYEQYF.

This clone was counted many times. CDR3 nucleotide sequence: TGTGCCAGCTCACCAGGGACAGGGGATATTCGTTCACCCCTCCACTTT. Protein: CASSPGTGDIRSPLHF. The chain employs TRBV18 and TRBJ1-6; 10 bases are a match to TRBD1. The CDR3 has 16 residues. J lost 9 bases, V lost 2 bases, and 7 bases had no gene match. Germline V lookup: CDR1 KGHSH, CDR2 LQKENI.

This clone occurred many times. V gene TRBV24-1 combines with J gene TRBJ2-7, with no clear D. V was cut by 9 bases and J by 8 bases, with 25 bases left in between. CDR3 length: 15 amino acids. Germline CDR1 KGHDR, CDR2 SFDVKD. Here the CDR3 reads CATGSSMDNYVKQYF. CDR3 sequence (DNA): TGTGCCACCGGTTCCTCCATGGATAACTACGTCAAGCAGTACTTC.

This clone occurred many times. The genes are TRBV11-2 and TRBJ1-3; unclear D gene. V lost 2 bases to trimming and J lost 3 bases, with 8 bases between them. The CDR3 extends over 14 amino acids. The germline V gene encodes CDR1 SGHAT and CDR2 FQNNGV. CDR3 DNA sequence: TGTGCCAGCAGCTTAAAGGCCGGTGGAAACACCATATATTTT. Amino acid sequence: CASSLKAGGNTIYF.

This clone has a count of ten or more. The chain employs TRBV5-6 and TRBJ2-3, with 8 nucleotides matching TRBD1. Germline assignment: CDR1 SGHDT and CDR2 YYEEEE. The CDR3 is made up of 16 amino acids. The V and J ends lost 4 bases and 1 base, in that order; junction bases with no gene match: 8. CDR3: CASSRGQGPRTDTQYF. CDR3 coding DNA: TGTGCCAGCAGCCGAGGACAGGGTCCCCGCACAGATACGCAGTATTTT.